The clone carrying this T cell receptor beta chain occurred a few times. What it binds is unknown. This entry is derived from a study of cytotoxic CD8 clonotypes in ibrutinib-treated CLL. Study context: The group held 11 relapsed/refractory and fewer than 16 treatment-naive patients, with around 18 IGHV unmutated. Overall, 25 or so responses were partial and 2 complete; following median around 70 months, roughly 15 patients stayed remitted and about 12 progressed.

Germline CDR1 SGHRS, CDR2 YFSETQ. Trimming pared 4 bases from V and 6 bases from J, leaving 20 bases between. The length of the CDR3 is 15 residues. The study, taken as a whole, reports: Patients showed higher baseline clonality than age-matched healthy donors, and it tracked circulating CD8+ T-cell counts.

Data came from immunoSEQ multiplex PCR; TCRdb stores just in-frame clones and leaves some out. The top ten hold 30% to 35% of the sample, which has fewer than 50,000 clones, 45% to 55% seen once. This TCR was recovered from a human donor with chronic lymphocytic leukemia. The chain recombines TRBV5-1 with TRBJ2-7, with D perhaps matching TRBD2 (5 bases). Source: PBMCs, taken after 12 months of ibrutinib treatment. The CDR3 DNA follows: TGCGCCAGCAGCCCCCTCCCCGGGATCGACGGCGAGCAGTACTTC. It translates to CASSPLPGIDGEQYF. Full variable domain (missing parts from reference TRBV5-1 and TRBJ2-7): KAGVTQTPRYLIKTRGQQVTLSCSPISGHRSVSWYQQTPGQGLQFLFEYFSETQRNKGNFPGRFSGRQFSNSRSEMNVSTLELGDSALYLCASSPLPGIDGEQYFGPGTRLTVT.